This is a list of T cell receptor beta chains from one sample in a study of T cells in localized non-small cell lung cancer. Using immunoSEQ multiplex PCR, the repertoire was profiled, and TCRdb retains in-frame clones only, with some absent. The sample records over a thousand clones, 20% to 25% being singletons. This material consisted of normal lung tissue next to the tumor, taken before any cancer treatment. The origin of the receptors is a man aged 40 to 70 with stage I lung adenocarcinoma. The CDR3 runs from the conserved cysteine through the conserved F or W. A D gene is named only where the DNA matches it firmly. Clone sizes are given selectively: once, few, many, or a class where the clone is expanded.

cdr3_aa: CATSRDRDSTEAFF; cdr3_nt: TGTGCCACCAGCAGAGACAGGGATAGCACTGAAGCTTTCTTT; clone_size: -; cdr3_length: 14; v_call: TRBV15; j_call: TRBJ1-1; d_call: -
cdr3_aa: CASSDTGAGANVLTF; cdr3_nt: TGTGCCAGCAGCGATACAGGGGCTGGGGCCAACGTCCTGACTTTC; clone_size: -; cdr3_length: 15; v_call: TRBV11-3; j_call: TRBJ2-6; d_call: TRBD1
cdr3_aa: CASSQGSGTGQLNEQFF; cdr3_nt: TGTGCCAGCTCGCAAGGTTCCGGGACAGGGCAACTTAATGAGCAGTTCTTC; clone_size: -; cdr3_length: 17; v_call: TRBV18; j_call: TRBJ2-1; d_call: TRBD1
cdr3_aa: CASKSFFTDTQYF; cdr3_nt: TGTGCCAGCAAAAGTTTCTTTACAGATACGCAGTATTTT; clone_size: -; cdr3_length: 13; v_call: TRBV9; j_call: TRBJ2-3; d_call: -
cdr3_aa: CASSIFLGQETQYF; cdr3_nt: TGTGCCAGTAGTATCTTCCTGGGTCAAGAGACCCAGTACTTC; clone_size: -; cdr3_length: 14; v_call: TRBV19; j_call: TRBJ2-5; d_call: -
cdr3_aa: CASSRGESEQYF; cdr3_nt: TGTGCCAGCAGTAGGGGCGAGAGTGAGCAGTACTTC; clone_size: few; cdr3_length: 12; v_call: TRBV6-8; j_call: TRBJ2-7; d_call: -
cdr3_aa: CASSYRPVDEAFF; cdr3_nt: TGTGCCAGCAGTTACCGTCCCGTGGACGAAGCTTTCTTT; clone_size: -; cdr3_length: 13; v_call: TRBV6-8; j_call: TRBJ1-1; d_call: -
cdr3_aa: CASKGQYNEQFF; cdr3_nt: TGTGCCAGTAAAGGCCAGTACAATGAGCAGTTCTTC; clone_size: -; cdr3_length: 12; v_call: TRBV19; j_call: TRBJ2-1; d_call: -
cdr3_aa: CASSIQGQGGTEAFF; cdr3_nt: TGTGCCAGTAGTATTCAGGGGCAAGGGGGAACTGAAGCTTTCTTT; clone_size: -; cdr3_length: 15; v_call: TRBV19; j_call: TRBJ1-1; d_call: -
cdr3_aa: CAWIRSGANVLTF; cdr3_nt: TGTGCCTGGATTCGGTCTGGGGCCAACGTCCTGACTTTC; clone_size: few; cdr3_length: 13; v_call: TRBV30; j_call: TRBJ2-6; d_call: -
cdr3_aa: CAWSVGQGGYEQYF; cdr3_nt: TGTGCCTGGAGTGTAGGGCAGGGAGGCTACGAGCAGTACTTC; clone_size: -; cdr3_length: 14; v_call: TRBV30; j_call: TRBJ2-7; d_call: -
cdr3_aa: CASSYSRAYEQYF; cdr3_nt: TGTGCCAGCAGTTACTCGAGAGCCTACGAGCAGTACTTC; clone_size: -; cdr3_length: 13; v_call: TRBV6-8; j_call: TRBJ2-7; d_call: -
cdr3_aa: CASSPETGVGYEQYF; cdr3_nt: TGTGCCAGCTCACCAGAGACAGGGGTCGGATACGAGCAGTACTTC; clone_size: few; cdr3_length: 15; v_call: TRBV18; j_call: TRBJ2-7; d_call: TRBD1
cdr3_aa: CASKPGQGPYEQYF; cdr3_nt: TGCGCCTCGAAACCGGGACAGGGACCCTACGAGCAGTACTTC; clone_size: -; cdr3_length: 14; v_call: TRBV10-1; j_call: TRBJ2-7; d_call: TRBD1
cdr3_aa: CASSPRTSSGGYTF; cdr3_nt: TGTGCCAGCAGCCCGAGGACCTCGTCAGGGGGCTACACCTTC; clone_size: many; cdr3_length: 14; v_call: TRBV11-3; j_call: TRBJ1-2; d_call: -
cdr3_aa: CSVESREDYNEQFF; cdr3_nt: TGCAGCGTTGAAAGCAGGGAAGACTACAATGAGCAGTTCTTC; clone_size: -; cdr3_length: 14; v_call: TRBV29-1; j_call: TRBJ2-1; d_call: -
cdr3_aa: CASSVGDHPYEQYF; cdr3_nt: TGTGCCAGCAGCGTAGGCGACCATCCCTACGAGCAGTACTTC; clone_size: -; cdr3_length: 14; v_call: TRBV9; j_call: TRBJ2-7; d_call: -
cdr3_aa: CAWDSVSGNTIYF; cdr3_nt: TGTGCCTGGGACAGCGTCTCTGGAAACACCATATATTTT; clone_size: few; cdr3_length: 13; v_call: TRBV30; j_call: TRBJ1-3; d_call: -
cdr3_aa: CASSMVRHGGEQYF; cdr3_nt: TGTGCCAGTAGTATGGTTAGGCACGGAGGCGAGCAGTACTTC; clone_size: -; cdr3_length: 14; v_call: TRBV19; j_call: TRBJ2-7; d_call: -
cdr3_aa: CASSQGRQGVTDTQYF; cdr3_nt: TGTGCCAGCAGCCAAGGAAGACAGGGGGTCACAGATACGCAGTATTTT; clone_size: few; cdr3_length: 16; v_call: TRBV14; j_call: TRBJ2-3; d_call: TRBD1
cdr3_aa: CAWSVNYGYTF; cdr3_nt: TGTGCCTGGAGTGTAAACTATGGCTACACCTTC; clone_size: large; cdr3_length: 11; v_call: TRBV30; j_call: TRBJ1-2; d_call: -
cdr3_aa: CASRGSADLPHYGYTF; cdr3_nt: TGTGCCAGCAGGGGTTCGGCGGATCTACCCCACTATGGCTACACCTTC; clone_size: medium-sized; cdr3_length: 16; v_call: TRBV6-8; j_call: TRBJ1-2; d_call: -
cdr3_aa: CASSLKQGSPGGQETQYF; cdr3_nt: TGTGCCAGCAGCCTAAAGCAAGGGTCTCCGGGAGGACAAGAGACCCAGTACTTC; clone_size: few; cdr3_length: 18; v_call: TRBV11-3; j_call: TRBJ2-5; d_call: TRBD2
cdr3_aa: CASRAGATNEQFF; cdr3_nt: TGTGCCAGCAGAGCCGGAGCCACGAATGAGCAGTTCTTC; clone_size: hyperexpanded; cdr3_length: 13; v_call: TRBV6-8; j_call: TRBJ2-1; d_call: -
cdr3_aa: CASKDSASYEQYF; cdr3_nt: TGTGCCAGCAAGGACAGTGCGTCCTACGAGCAGTACTTC; clone_size: few; cdr3_length: 13; v_call: TRBV6-8; j_call: TRBJ2-7; d_call: -
cdr3_aa: CAWSGGAAGGYNEQFF; cdr3_nt: TGTGCCTGGAGTGGGGGCGCAGCGGGAGGGTACAATGAGCAGTTCTTC; clone_size: few; cdr3_length: 16; v_call: TRBV30; j_call: TRBJ2-1; d_call: TRBD2
cdr3_aa: CASSSHRDTQRAQHF; cdr3_nt: TGTGCCAGCAGCTCACACCGGGACACCCAAAGGGCCCAGCATTTT; clone_size: medium-sized; cdr3_length: 15; v_call: TRBV11-3; j_call: TRBJ1-5; d_call: -
cdr3_aa: CASSQEETGVLSYNSPLHF; cdr3_nt: TGCGCCAGCAGCCAAGAGGAGACAGGGGTTTTGTCCTATAATTCACCCCTCCACTTT; clone_size: medium-sized; cdr3_length: 19; v_call: TRBV4-1; j_call: TRBJ1-6; d_call: TRBD1
cdr3_aa: CASSPGQGTEQFF; cdr3_nt: TGTGCCAGTAGCCCGGGACAGGGTACTGAGCAGTTCTTC; clone_size: -; cdr3_length: 13; v_call: TRBV19; j_call: TRBJ2-1; d_call: TRBD1
cdr3_aa: CASSGATGGTQYF; cdr3_nt: TGTGCCAGCAGCGGGGCCACCGGGGGTACGCAGTATTTT; clone_size: -; cdr3_length: 13; v_call: TRBV9; j_call: TRBJ2-3; d_call: -
cdr3_aa: CASSHEPEETQYF; cdr3_nt: TGTGCCAGCAGTCACGAGCCTGAAGAGACCCAGTACTTC; clone_size: few; cdr3_length: 13; v_call: TRBV6-8; j_call: TRBJ2-5; d_call: -
cdr3_aa: CASSGGRGTGISYEQYF; cdr3_nt: TGCGCCAGCAGTGGTGGGAGAGGGACAGGAATATCCTACGAGCAGTACTTC; clone_size: -; cdr3_length: 17; v_call: TRBV10-2; j_call: TRBJ2-7; d_call: TRBD1
cdr3_aa: CASSPEGFSYGYTF; cdr3_nt: TGTGCCAGCTCACCCGAGGGTTTCAGCTATGGCTACACCTTC; clone_size: -; cdr3_length: 14; v_call: TRBV18; j_call: TRBJ1-2; d_call: -
cdr3_aa: CSVETGAGTYNEQFF; cdr3_nt: TGCAGCGTGGAGACGGGTGCAGGGACCTACAATGAGCAGTTCTTC; clone_size: few; cdr3_length: 15; v_call: TRBV29-1; j_call: TRBJ2-1; d_call: -
cdr3_aa: CASSVAPEGLDEQFF; cdr3_nt: TGTGCCAGCAGCGTAGCACCCGAGGGTCTAGATGAGCAGTTCTTC; clone_size: medium-sized; cdr3_length: 15; v_call: TRBV9; j_call: TRBJ2-1; d_call: -
cdr3_aa: CSVLIKDNSYEQYF; cdr3_nt: TGCAGCGTACTGATTAAGGACAACTCCTACGAGCAGTACTTC; clone_size: -; cdr3_length: 14; v_call: TRBV29-1; j_call: TRBJ2-7; d_call: -
cdr3_aa: CASGPEFGELFF; cdr3_nt: TGTGCTAGTGGTCCAGAGTTTGGGGAGCTGTTTTTT; clone_size: -; cdr3_length: 12; v_call: TRBV12-5; j_call: TRBJ2-2; d_call: -
cdr3_aa: CASSPLPGGNEKLFF; cdr3_nt: TGTGCCAGCTCACCACTACCGGGAGGGAATGAAAAACTGTTTTTT; clone_size: few; cdr3_length: 15; v_call: TRBV18; j_call: TRBJ1-4; d_call: -
cdr3_aa: CASSDGLAGAIGVYNEQFF; cdr3_nt: TGTGCCAGCAGCGATGGACTAGCGGGGGCCATCGGGGTGTACAATGAGCAGTTCTTC; clone_size: few; cdr3_length: 19; v_call: TRBV11-3; j_call: TRBJ2-1; d_call: TRBD2
cdr3_aa: CASSERDRTHGYTF; cdr3_nt: TGTGCCAGCAGTGAAAGGGACAGAACTCATGGCTACACCTTC; clone_size: -; cdr3_length: 14; v_call: TRBV9; j_call: TRBJ1-2; d_call: TRBD1
cdr3_aa: CASSQDPGYEQYF; cdr3_nt: TGCGCCAGCAGCCAAGATCCGGGGTACGAGCAGTACTTC; clone_size: few; cdr3_length: 13; v_call: TRBV1; j_call: TRBJ2-7; d_call: -
cdr3_aa: CASSATSGGYEQYF; cdr3_nt: TGTGCCAGCAGCGCCACTAGCGGGGGGTACGAGCAGTACTTC; clone_size: -; cdr3_length: 14; v_call: TRBV11-3; j_call: TRBJ2-7; d_call: TRBD2
cdr3_aa: CASSGKGRGMYTF; cdr3_nt: TGTGCCAGCAGTGGAAAGGGCAGGGGAATGTACACCTTC; clone_size: few; cdr3_length: 13; v_call: TRBV6-8; j_call: TRBJ1-2; d_call: -
cdr3_aa: CASRAGTGSEKLFF; cdr3_nt: TGTGCCAGTAGGGCCGGGACAGGGAGCGAAAAACTGTTTTTT; clone_size: few; cdr3_length: 14; v_call: TRBV19; j_call: TRBJ1-4; d_call: TRBD1
cdr3_aa: CASSHPSGGPLNTEAFF; cdr3_nt: TGTGCCAGCAGCCACCCCTCAGGGGGGCCCCTTAACACTGAAGCTTTCTTT; clone_size: medium-sized; cdr3_length: 17; v_call: TRBV11-3; j_call: TRBJ1-1; d_call: TRBD1
cdr3_aa: CASSPIAGSSYNEQFF; cdr3_nt: TGTGCCAGCAGCCCTATAGCCGGGAGCTCCTACAATGAGCAGTTCTTC; clone_size: few; cdr3_length: 16; v_call: TRBV11-3; j_call: TRBJ2-1; d_call: -
cdr3_aa: CAWKEVGDEQFF; cdr3_nt: TGTGCCTGGAAGGAGGTTGGCGATGAGCAGTTCTTC; clone_size: -; cdr3_length: 12; v_call: TRBV30; j_call: TRBJ2-1; d_call: -
cdr3_aa: CASSVQDDDGFEQYF; cdr3_nt: TGTGCCAGCAGCGTACAGGACGATGATGGGTTCGAGCAGTACTTC; clone_size: -; cdr3_length: 15; v_call: TRBV9; j_call: TRBJ2-7; d_call: -
cdr3_aa: CSVRVTAYEQYF; cdr3_nt: TGCAGCGTTCGGGTCACGGCCTACGAGCAGTACTTC; clone_size: -; cdr3_length: 12; v_call: TRBV29-1; j_call: TRBJ2-7; d_call: -